This TCR beta chain was found in a study of blood T cells in healthy people across ages. The CDR3 totals 14 residues. V dropped 2 bases and J dropped 0 bases, with 10 bases sitting between them. From germline, CDR1 is SQVTM and CDR2 ANQGSEA. Alongside a J-beta primer mix, a sample-barcoded 5' primer served in a second PCR lasting about 7 to 12 cycles. TCRdb re-derived calls from the 5' RACE reads in MiXCR, one entry per CDR3 protein. This repertoire shows approximately 780,000 distinct CDR3 sequences, roughly 25% found once; its top ten account for about 2.9%. The same sample was also studied in work on T cells of mothers and their children. As that study records: Sample barcodes and 2-4 random nucleotides came from the second PCR's M1S primer.

This chain uses TRBV29-1 with TRBJ2-5; no reliable D call. The sample taken for sequencing was blood. The sequence was collected from a boy aged 5-17 years in good health. The CDR3 nucleotides read TGCAGCGTTGAACCGGACGTGTACCAAGAGACCCAGTACTTC. This translates into CSVEPDVYQETQYF.